The rows below give T cell receptor beta chains drawn from one sample of a study of blood T cell repertoires in COVID-19. Repertoires were generated with immunoSEQ multiplex PCR, while TCRdb's copy carries only in-frame clones and drops some. The sample has some 99,000 clones; 86% are singletons. Sample: peripheral blood. The origin of the receptors is an older woman in a cohort sampled during active or convalescent COVID-19. Each CDR3 is given with its conserved first and last residue. Fields, in order: J gene, clone size, V gene, D gene, CDR3 DNA, CDR3 protein. D genes are given only for firm matches. A clone size is listed for some rows: how often the clone was seen (once, few, many), or a class if it is expanded.

TRBJ1-2,NA,TRBV6-1,NA,TGTGCCAGCAGTGAATCGGGGGTGGGTGGCTACACCTTC,CASSESGVGGYTF
TRBJ2-7,NA,TRBV9,NA,TGTGCCAGCAGCGTCGCCCGTAGTGGAGCCCGCTACGAGCAGTACTTC,CASSVARSGARYEQYF
TRBJ2-3,NA,TRBV9,TRBD2,TGTGCCAGCAGCGTAGCGGGGGGGGGAGATACGCAGTATTTT,CASSVAGGGDTQYF
TRBJ1-1,NA,TRBV5-1,TRBD1,TGCGCCAGCAGCTCCACAGGGGGCGGAACTGAAGCTTTCTTT,CASSSTGGGTEAFF
TRBJ1-1,once,TRBV5-4,NA,TGTGCCAGCAGCTTCGGACTGACTGAAGCTTTCTTT,CASSFGLTEAFF
TRBJ1-4,once,TRBV28,TRBD1,TGTGCCAGCAGTCCCGCCGGGACAGGTCATAATGAAAAACTGTTTTTT,CASSPAGTGHNEKLFF
TRBJ2-7,NA,TRBV18,NA,TGTGCCAGCTCACCTTATGCCCCGGGACTTCCGGGTCCCTACGAGCAGTACTTC,CASSPYAPGLPGPYEQYF
TRBJ1-2,NA,TRBV27,NA,TGTGCCAGCAGTTTGGACTCTAGAGCCTATGGCTACACCTTC,CASSLDSRAYGYTF
TRBJ2-7,NA,TRBV29-1,NA,TGCAGCGTTGGTGTGGCGGACGAGCAGTACTTC,CSVGVADEQYF
TRBJ1-1,NA,TRBV29-1,NA,TGCAGCGTTGGGACAGAAGGATGGATCACTGAAGCTTTCTTT,CSVGTEGWITEAFF
TRBJ1-5,NA,TRBV27,TRBD1,TGTGCCAGCAGAACCGGGACAGAGCGCAATCAGCCCCAGCATTTT,CASRTGTERNQPQHF
TRBJ1-2,NA,TRBV3-1/TRBV3-2,NA,TGTGCCAGCAGCCAACGCGGATATGGCTACACCTTC,CASSQRGYGYTF
TRBJ1-1,NA,TRBV6-5,NA,TGTGCCACCGGCCGGGGGGTTAATGAGAACACTGAAGCTTTCTTT,CATGRGVNENTEAFF
TRBJ1-6,NA,TRBV9,TRBD1,TGTGCCAGCAGCGAGCGACAGGGGGATTCACCCCTCCACTTT,CASSERQGDSPLHF
TRBJ1-1,few,TRBV3-1/TRBV3-2,NA,TGTGCCAGCAGCCTCGGACAGCTATTAACTGAAGCTTTCTTT,CASSLGQLLTEAFF
TRBJ2-7,NA,TRBV10-3,TRBD1,TGTGCCATCAGTGATCCCAACAGGGGCCACGAGCAGTACTTC,CAISDPNRGHEQYF
TRBJ1-6,NA,TRBV9,NA,TGTGCCAGCAGCGTAGAAGGGGGTAATTCACCCCTCCACTTT,CASSVEGGNSPLHF
TRBJ1-4,NA,TRBV15,NA,TGTGCCACCAGCAGAGCTCGGGGAGAGGGTGAAAAACTGTTTTTT,CATSRARGEGEKLFF
TRBJ1-3,few,TRBV14,NA,TGTGCCAGCAGCCCTAGGATCTCTGGAAACACCATATATTTT,CASSPRISGNTIYF
TRBJ1-5,NA,TRBV5-5,TRBD1,TGTGCCAGCAGCTCCCGGGACAGCGATCAGCCCCAGCATTTT,CASSSRDSDQPQHF
TRBJ2-1,NA,TRBV11-2,TRBD2,TGTGCCAGCAGCTTAAGGCGGGGGGCGAGCTCCTACAATGAGCAGTTCTTC,CASSLRRGASSYNEQFF
TRBJ2-2,few,TRBV7-2,NA,TGTGCCAGCAGCTTAGTGGCCACAGGGAGCACCGGGGAGCTGTTTTTT,CASSLVATGSTGELFF
TRBJ2-2,NA,TRBV14,NA,TGTGCCAGCAGCCAAGGATACTCCTTCTCGGGAGCGGGGGAGCTGTTTTTT,CASSQGYSFSGAGELFF
TRBJ2-1,NA,TRBV2,NA,TGTGCCAGCACGACGGGGCTAGGGTCTAGCGCATACAATGAGCAGTTCTTC,CASTTGLGSSAYNEQFF
TRBJ1-6,NA,TRBV6-5,TRBD1,TGTGCCAGCAGACTATCAGGGGGCGCGAGGTCACCCCTCCACTTT,CASRLSGGARSPLHF
TRBJ2-7,NA,TRBV29-1,TRBD1,TGCAGCGTTGTGACAGGGGCTTCCTACGAGCAGTACTTC,CSVVTGASYEQYF
TRBJ2-1,NA,TRBV11-1,TRBD2,TGTGCCAGCAGCCGACACCTTAGCGGGAGCTACAATGAGCAGTTCTTC,CASSRHLSGSYNEQFF
TRBJ2-3,NA,TRBV5-1,NA,TGCGCCAGCAGCTTAGGACAGCCCACTAGCACAGATACGCAGTATTTT,CASSLGQPTSTDTQYF
TRBJ2-7,NA,TRBV5-1,NA,TGCGCCAGCAGCTTGGTGGCGGAGGTTCAATACGAGCAGTACTTC,CASSLVAEVQYEQYF
TRBJ2-7,NA,TRBV12-3/TRBV12-4,TRBD1,TGTGCCAGCATCCGGGACAGGGACTACGAGCAGTACTTC,CASIRDRDYEQYF
TRBJ2-7,NA,TRBV5-1,TRBD1,TGCGCCAGCAGCTTATTTACAGGGGACTACGAGCAGTACTTC,CASSLFTGDYEQYF
TRBJ2-7,NA,TRBV28,NA,TGTGCCAGCACTTTAGGGGGGTCAAACTCCTACGAGCAGTACTTC,CASTLGGSNSYEQYF
TRBJ1-3,NA,TRBV7-8,TRBD1,TGTGCCAGCAGCCGGGACAGGCGCGCTGGAAACACCATATATTTT,CASSRDRRAGNTIYF
TRBJ1-3,NA,TRBV19,NA,TGTGCCAGTACTTATTCAGGGAAGGCCTGGGACACCATATATTTT,CASTYSGKAWDTIYF
TRBJ2-3,once,TRBV6-1,TRBD2,TGTGCCAGCAGTGAACCCCGGGGGGGGAGGGGCACAGATACGCAGTATTTT,CASSEPRGGRGTDTQYF
TRBJ1-1,NA,TRBV5-1,TRBD1,TGCGCCAGCAGCATAACAGGGGGGGACACTGAAGCTTTCTTT,CASSITGGDTEAFF
TRBJ1-1,NA,TRBV12-2,NA,TGTGCAAGTCGCTCCCGACAGGGGGTTGAAGCTTTCTTT,CASRSRQGVEAFF
TRBJ1-2,NA,TRBV3-1/TRBV3-2,NA,TGTGCCAGCAGCTGGACAGAGTCCTATGGCTACACCTTC,CASSWTESYGYTF
TRBJ1-3,NA,TRBV13,NA,TGTGCCAGCAGCAGAGACAATGGAAACACCATATATTTT,CASSRDNGNTIYF
TRBJ1-4,NA,TRBV7-6,NA,TGTGCCAGCAGCTTTGGGCCTGACGCAACTAATGAAAAACTGTTTTTT,CASSFGPDATNEKLFF
TRBJ2-1,NA,TRBV19,NA,TGTGCCAGTAACCTAGGAGGGAATGAGCAGTTCTTC,CASNLGGNEQFF
TRBJ1-3,NA,TRBV5-1,NA,TGCGCCAGCAGCTTGGGAAGGAGCTCTGGAAACACCATATATTTT,CASSLGRSSGNTIYF